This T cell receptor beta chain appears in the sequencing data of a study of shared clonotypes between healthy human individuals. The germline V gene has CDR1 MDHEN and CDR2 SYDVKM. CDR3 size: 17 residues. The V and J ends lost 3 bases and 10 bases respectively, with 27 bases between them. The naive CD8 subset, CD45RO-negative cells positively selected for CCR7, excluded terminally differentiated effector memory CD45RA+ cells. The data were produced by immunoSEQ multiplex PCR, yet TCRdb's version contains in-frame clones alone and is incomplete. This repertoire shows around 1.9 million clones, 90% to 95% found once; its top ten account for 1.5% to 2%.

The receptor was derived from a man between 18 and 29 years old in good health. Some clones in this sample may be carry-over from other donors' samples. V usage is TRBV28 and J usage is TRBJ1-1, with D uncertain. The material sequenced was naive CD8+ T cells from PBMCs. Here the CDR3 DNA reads TGTGCCAGCAGTTTTCTCCCGGACCTTCTAAGGCCCCAAGGAGCTTTCTTT. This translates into CASSFLPDLLRPQGAFF.